These 7 T cell receptor beta chains share one sample of origin, sequenced in a study of cytomegalovirus exposure and HLA in healthy donors. The method was immunoSEQ multiplex PCR; TCRdb's version includes in-frame clones alone and lacks a portion of them. There are more than 300,000 clones in the sample; roughly 89% occur only once, and roughly 0.75% lies in the top ten. Input material: PBMCs. The origin of the receptors is a woman aged 18-29 years in good health and CMV-seronegative.

The chain links TRBV27 to TRBJ1-2, with a possible D match to TRBD1 (5 bases). CDR3 length: 15 amino acids. Looked up from germline, CDR1 is MNHEY and CDR2 is SMNVEV (reference sequence). V lost 5 bases and J 5 bases, leaving 18 bases between the germline ends. The CDR3 here is CASSQPGLSTYGYTF. DNA of the CDR3: TGTGCCAGCAGTCAACCGGGACTCTCGACGTATGGCTACACCTTC.

This chain links TRBV10-2 with TRBJ1-2, with D possibly being TRBD1 (6 bases). The V end lost 2 bases, the J end lost 1 base, and 14 bases lay between the germline ends. The germline CDR1 and CDR2 sequences are WSHSY and SAAADI. There are 16 residues in the CDR3. The CDR3 protein is CASSERRGGGNYGYTF. The CDR3 nucleotides read TGCGCCAGCAGTGAGCGCCGGGGAGGGGGTAACTATGGCTACACCTTC.

V gene TRBV28 combines with J gene TRBJ2-7, with a weak D call TRBD2 (5 bases). V was cut by 0 bases and J by 2 bases, with 8 bases left in between. Germline V CDR1 and CDR2: MDHEN, SYDVKM. This CDR3 spans 14 amino acids. The CDR3 bases are TGTGCCAGCAGTTTATGGGAGGTACCCTACGAGCAGTACTTC. Amino acid sequence: CASSLWEVPYEQYF.

The rearrangement uses TRBV27 and TRBJ2-1, with a possible D match to TRBD2 (6 bases). The germline gives CDR1 MNHEY, CDR2 SMNVEV (reference sequence). The CDR3 has 15 amino acids. V shed 3 bases and J shed 4 bases, with 13 bases lying between them. The CDR3 sequence is CASSFAAGRYNEQFF. DNA for the CDR3: TGTGCCAGCAGTTTCGCGGCGGGACGGTACAATGAGCAGTTCTTC.

Comments on this clone: This sample includes further DNA sequences coding for the same CDR3. The chain employs TRBV19 and TRBJ1-4; a possible D gene is TRBD1 (6 bases). Per the germline V gene, CDR1 is LNHDA and CDR2 is SQIVND (reference sequence). The CDR3 is 12 residues long. V lost 4 bases to trimming and J lost 7 bases, with 7 bases between them. The DNA of the CDR3 is TGTGCCAGTAGTAGCAGGGGTGAAAAACTGTTTTTT. Its translation is CASSSRGEKLFF.

The chain couples TRBV6-1 to TRBJ2-5; 8 bases match TRBD1. After removal of 3 bases from V and 5 bases from J, the junction contained 8 bases not matched to a gene. CDR1 MNHNS and CDR2 SASEGT come from the germline V gene. The CDR3 consists of 15 residues. CDR3 nucleotide sequence: TGTGCCAGCAGTGATGTGGCAGGGGGCGGTGAGACCCAGTACTTC. As protein: CASSDVAGGGETQYF.

The rearrangement uses TRBV28 and TRBJ1-1; 9 bases match TRBD1. V lost 6 bases and J lost 6; bases outside the gene matches: 17. Germline V gives CDR1 MDHEN, CDR2 SYDVKM. The CDR3 is made up of 17 amino acids. DNA for the CDR3: TGTGCCAGCAGGGGGGTTTATTCCCGAACAGGGGGCCCTGAAGCTTTCTTT. Residues: CASRGVYSRTGGPEAFF.